The entry below gives a single T cell receptor (beta chain) sequence along with its context. The CDR3 runs to 13 residues. Germline V gene lookup returns CDR1 SGHAT and CDR2 FQNNGV. V was trimmed by 1 base and J by 11 bases, leaving 14 bases between them. The data belong to a study of control samples from healthy donors and cancer patients. Sequencing used immunoSEQ multiplex PCR; TCRdb keeps in-frame clones, though not all of them. The sample contains about 130,000 clones, approximately 92% of which appear only once. Sequencing was performed on blood. The chain recombines TRBV11-2 with TRBJ1-2; tentative D call: TRBD1 (5 bases). This TCR came from a man in his late teens or twenties in good health. The CDR3 loop reads CASSLGQGGLYTF. CDR3 bases: TGTGCCAGCAGCTTAGGGCAGGGAGGGCTGTACACCTTC.